The 9 T cell receptor beta chains reported below all come from one sample, sequenced in a study of blood T cell repertoires in COVID-19. Sequencing was performed with immunoSEQ multiplex PCR; in TCRdb, only in-frame clones are kept and a portion is missing. The table shows 75,000 to 95,000 clones, with more than 75% occurring only once. Material: peripheral blood. The source of these receptors is a human donor in a cohort sampled during active COVID-19.

This chain uses TRBV18 with TRBJ1-1; no clear D. This CDR3 has 12 amino acids. Germline lookup yields CDR1 KGHSH and CDR2 LQKENI. The ends were cut back, 6 bases at V and 5 bases at J, with 10 bases in the middle. CDR3 sequence: CASSSLDTEAFF. Written as DNA, the CDR3 is TGTGCCAGCTCCTCTCTAGATACTGAAGCTTTCTTT. The full variable domain, with the rest looked up from reference TRBV18 and TRBJ1-1, is NAGVMQNPRHLVRRRGQEARLRCSPMKGHSHVYWYRQLPEEGLKFMVYLQKENIIDESGMPKERFSAEFPKEGPSILRIQQVVRGDSAAYFCASSSLDTEAFFGQGTRLTVV.

This sequence joins TRBV7-9 and TRBJ1-3; D is possibly TRBD1 (5 bases). The germline gives CDR1 SEHNR, CDR2 FQNEAQ (reference sequence). This CDR3 has 16 residues. Trimming left V 5 bases short and J 0 bases short, with 14 bases between. This CDR3 reads CASSVYRLLSGNTIYF. The CDR3 bases are TGTGCCAGCAGCGTATACAGGCTCCTCTCTGGAAACACCATATATTTT.

The chain couples TRBV6-5 to TRBJ1-5, with D perhaps matching TRBD1 (5 bases). CDR3 length equals 15 residues. Germline-derived CDR1 and CDR2 are MNHEY and SVGAGI. Trimming shortened V by 6 bases and J by 3 bases, and 15 bases separated the two germline ends. This CDR3 is CASSRGTRDNQPQHF. The CDR3 DNA follows: TGTGCCAGCAGCCGAGGGACGCGGGACAATCAGCCCCAGCATTTT.

The V and J genes are TRBV5-6 and TRBJ1-1, with D hard to call. CDR1 is SGHDT and CDR2 is YYEEEE in the germline V gene. V lost 2 bases to trimming and J lost 0 bases, with 8 bases between them. The CDR3 is 14 amino acids. The CDR3: CASSFPHLNTEAFF. CDR3 nucleotide sequence: TGTGCCAGCAGCTTTCCCCACTTGAACACTGAAGCTTTCTTT.

The chain couples TRBV10-1 to TRBJ2-7, with 10 bases fitting TRBD1. The CDR3 contains 15 residues. The germline V gene encodes CDR1 WNHNN and CDR2 SYGVQD (reference sequence). After removal of 8 bases from V and 0 bases from J, the junction contained 7 bases not matched to a gene. CDR3 loop: CASSDRQGASYEQYF. CDR3 in DNA: TGCGCCAGCTCCGATCGACAGGGGGCCTCCTACGAGCAGTACTTC.

The genes are TRBV5-6 and TRBJ1-2, with TRBD1 as a possible D gene (5 bases). V was cut by 4 bases and J by 6 bases, with 10 bases left in between. CDR1 and CDR2 (germline): SGHDT, YYEEEE. The CDR3 length is 12 residues. The CDR3 is CASSRGGNGYTF. Written as DNA, the CDR3 is TGTGCCAGCAGCAGGGGCGGGAATGGCTACACCTTC.

This clone came up once. J is TRBJ1-2 and V is TRBV5-4; TRBD1 might be the D (5 bases). This CDR3 has 13 residues. V lost 4 bases and J lost 4, with 11 bases in between. CDR1 is SGHNT and CDR2 is YYREEE in the germline V gene (reference sequence). The CDR3 spells CASSTQGLYGYTF. CDR3 sequence (DNA): TGTGCCAGCAGCACGCAGGGCCTCTATGGCTACACCTTC.

The chain recombines TRBV12-5 with TRBJ2-7; D possibly corresponds to TRBD1 (6 bases). Germline CDR1 and CDR2: LGHNT and FRNRAP. The CDR3 has 13 amino acids. Trimming took 6 bases from V and 2 from J, leaving 11 bases between them. CDR3 residues: CASGQGQAYEQYF. CDR3 in DNA: TGTGCTAGTGGCCAGGGACAAGCCTACGAGCAGTACTTC.

The gene calls are TRBV6-1 and TRBJ1-2; no reliable D call. This CDR3 is 15 amino acids long. V dropped 0 bases and J dropped 2 bases, with 10 bases sitting between them. CDR1 is MNHNS and CDR2 is SASEGT in the germline V gene. CDR3 in DNA: TGTGCCAGCAGTGAAGCGCTTCTGAGAAACTATGGCTACACCTTC. Its translation is CASSEALLRNYGYTF.